This T cell receptor beta chain was identified in a study of blood T cell repertoires in COVID-19. Trimming removed 2 bases at V and 3 bases at J, with 10 bases between. This CDR3 comprises 13 residues. Germline V gives CDR1 SQVTM, CDR2 ANQGSEA. Measured with immunoSEQ multiplex PCR; TCRdb has only the in-frame clones, and not every one. The sample holds some 490,000 clones, around 85% seen once. The gene calls are TRBV29-1 and TRBJ1-1, with D maybe TRBD1 (5 bases). The TCR sequence derives from a human donor in a cohort sampled during active COVID-19. The sequenced material came from peripheral blood. CDR3 bases: TGCAGCGTTGAAAGGGGCTCCTACACTGAAGCTTTCTTT. Its translation: CSVERGSYTEAFF.